This T cell receptor beta chain was retrieved from a study of blood T cell repertoires in COVID-19. Assay: immunoSEQ multiplex PCR; the TCRdb copy retains only in-frame clones and omits some. The data hold about 180,000 clones, with approximately 78% observed a single time. V dropped 6 bases and J dropped 1 base, with 15 bases sitting between them. The germline CDR1 and CDR2 sequences are SGHVS and FNYEAQ. CDR3 size: 16 residues. The chain is built from TRBV7-6 and TRBJ2-2; D may be TRBD2 (6 bases). The sample was peripheral blood. The clonotype was recovered from a woman older than 75 with COVID-19, enrolled during active disease. The CDR3: CASSPRPTRNTGELFF. Here the CDR3 DNA reads TGTGCCAGCAGTCCCAGGCCGACTAGGAACACCGGGGAGCTGTTTTTT.